This T cell receptor beta chain was retrieved from a study of blood T cell repertoires in COVID-19. The assay was immunoSEQ multiplex PCR, and TCRdb's table has in-frame clones only and misses some. The sample lists 490,000 or so clones, less than 90% occurring once. CDR1 is SEHNR, CDR2 FQNEAQ, per germline (reference sequence). Trimming stripped 6 bases from V and 4 bases from J, with 13 bases between. The CDR3 is 15 amino acids. This TCR came from an older woman who had recovered from COVID-19. Sequenced sample: PBMCs or T cells enriched from blood (not recorded which). This chain links TRBV7-9 with TRBJ1-6; no definite D call. CDR3 amino acids: CASRIGGAYNSPLHF. The DNA for the CDR3 is TGTGCCAGCAGGATTGGCGGAGCATATAATTCACCCCTCCACTTT. Using reference TRBV7-9 and TRBJ1-6 for the parts outside the CDR3, the full variable domain is DTGVSQNPRHKITKRGQNVTFRCDPISEHNRLYWYRQTLGQGPEFLTYFQNEAQLEKSRLLSDRFSAERPKGSFSTLEIQRTEQGDSAMYLCASRIGGAYNSPLHFGNGTRLTVT.